This passage covers 27 T cell receptor beta chains from one sample sequenced in a study of CD8 T cells in Susac syndrome. The authors reverse transcribed roughly 0.5 to 1 ug RNA with random hexamers. TCRdb ran MiXCR on the immunoSEQ multiplex PCR reads and lists one entry per CDR3 protein. Of 150,000 to 200,000 distinct CDR3 sequences listed, about 95% are singletons. The specimen sequenced was CD4+ T cells from PBMCs. These TCRs come from a human donor with multiple sclerosis.

CDR3 protein: CASSSGQGGQETQYF. The CDR3 bases are TGCGCCAGCAGCTCGGGACAGGGTGGCCAAGAGACCCAGTACTTC. V is TRBV5-1 and J is TRBJ2-5, with 9 bases that match TRBD1. There are 15 residues in the CDR3. The V gene end was trimmed by 3 bases and the J gene end by 1 base; junction bases not matched to a gene: 4. Germline V gene sequence: CDR1 SGHRS, CDR2 YFSETQ. The full variable domain, with the rest looked up from reference TRBV5-1 and TRBJ2-5, is KAGVTQTPRYLIKTRGQQVTLSCSPISGHRSVSWYQQTPGQGLQFLFEYFSETQRNKGNFPGRFSGRQFSNSRSEMNVSTLELGDSALYLCASSSGQGGQETQYFGPGTRLLVL.

The CDR3 DNA follows: TGCAGTGCTAGACCGGGGGCCCAAGTAGTGGATACGCAGTATTTT. Translated, it gives CSARPGAQVVDTQYF. The V and J genes are TRBV20-1 and TRBJ2-3; D could derive from TRBD1 or TRBD2 (6 bases each). V lost 2 bases and J lost 6, with 18 bases in between. The V gene's germline CDR1 is DFQATT and CDR2 SNEGSKA (reference sequence). CDR3 length: 15 residues.

This clonotype was detected once. V gene TRBV20-1 combines with J gene TRBJ1-2; the D gene is possibly TRBD1 (6 bases). This CDR3 is built from 12 residues. V was shortened by 6 bases and J by 4 bases, with 12 bases between the two germline ends. The germline gives CDR1 DFQATT, CDR2 SNEGSKA (reference sequence). This chain's CDR3 is CSAEDSRYGYTF. CDR3 sequence (DNA): TGCAGTGCCGAGGACAGTCGCTATGGCTACACCTTC.

The chain carries TRBV20-1 and TRBJ2-5; 7 bases agree with TRBD2. The V and J ends lost 5 bases and 4 bases, in that order; junction bases with no gene match: 10. This CDR3 contains 14 residues. Germline loops: CDR1 DFQATT, CDR2 SNEGSKA (reference sequence). The CDR3 bases are TGCAGTGCTCCAGCGGGGTTCCGGGGAGAGACCCAGTACTTC. Its protein product is CSAPAGFRGETQYF.

The chain has TRBV7-8 and TRBJ1-5; possible D gene TRBD1, 5 bases. V lost 1 base to trimming and J lost 7 bases, with 14 bases between them. Germline loops: CDR1 SGHVS, CDR2 FQNEAQ. This CDR3 is 15 amino acids long. The CDR3 reads CASSLGQGKVQPQHF. In nucleotides, the CDR3 is TGTGCCAGCAGCTTAGGGCAGGGAAAGGTCCAGCCCCAGCATTTT.

The V and J genes are TRBV20-1 and TRBJ1-5; TRBD1 agrees at 8 bases. The CDR3 covers 15 residues. With 0 bases clipped from V and 2 bases from J, the junction kept 3 bases outside the gene matches. Germline V gives CDR1 DFQATT, CDR2 SNEGSKA (reference sequence). The CDR3 here is CSARDQGAGNQPQHF. The CDR3 DNA sequence: TGCAGTGCTAGAGATCAGGGGGCCGGCAATCAGCCCCAGCATTTT.

The chain links TRBV12-3 or TRBV12-4 to TRBJ2-5, with 9 bases that match TRBD1. The CDR3 totals 15 residues. V was pared by 5 bases and J by 5 bases, with 9 bases of the junction left unmatched. CDR3: CASSPRDRAPETQYF. Written as DNA, the CDR3 is TGTGCCAGCAGTCCAAGGGACAGGGCACCGGAGACCCAGTACTTC.

This rearrangement joins TRBV20-1 to TRBJ2-7; 7 bases line up with TRBD2. The CDR3 has 14 amino acids. The ends lost 6 bases at V and 0 bases at J; junction bases unmatched: 8. Germline CDR1 and CDR2: DFQATT and SNEGSKA (reference sequence). CDR3 bases: TGCAGTGCCCCCTCAGCGGGGAGCTCCTACGAGCAGTACTTC. Its translation: CSAPSAGSSYEQYF.

The chain joins TRBV13 to TRBJ2-6; the D is unclear. The V end lost 5 bases, the J end lost 1 base, and 12 bases lay between the germline ends. Germline V gene sequence: CDR1 PRHDT, CDR2 FYEKMQ (reference sequence). CDR3 size: 16 residues. The CDR3 nucleotides read TGTGCCAGCAGCCTGTGGGCGCGGTCTGGGGCCAACGTCCTGACTTTC. Residues: CASSLWARSGANVLTF.

This chain connects TRBV29-1 to TRBJ2-7; 7 bases match TRBD2. Germline CDR1 and CDR2: SQVTM and ANQGSEA. This CDR3 has 14 amino acids. Trimming cost V 1 base and J 5 bases; bases outside gene matches: 8. CDR3 sequence reads: CSVEGTRWSHEQYF. CDR3 coding DNA: TGCAGCGTTGAAGGGACTAGATGGTCTCACGAGCAGTACTTC.

This sequence joins TRBV30 and TRBJ2-2; D tentatively reads TRBD1 or TRBD2 (5 bases each). The CDR3 has 14 amino acids. The germline gives CDR1 GTSNPN, CDR2 SVGIG (reference sequence). The V end was cut by 5 bases, the J end by 1 base, with 11 bases between. The CDR3 DNA reads TGTGCCTGGCGAGGGGCCGGGAACACCGGGGAGCTGTTTTTT. Its translation: CAWRGAGNTGELFF. The full variable domain, rest sourced from reference TRBV30 and TRBJ2-2, is SQTIHQWPATLVQPVGSPLSLECTVEGTSNPNLYWYRQAAGRGLQLLFYSVGIGQISSEVPQNLSASRPQDRQFILSSKKLLLSDSGFYLCAWRGAGNTGELFFGEGSRLTVL.

The CDR3 is CASSVSGSYNEQFF. The CDR3, as DNA: TGTGCCAGCAGCGTTTCCGGGAGCTACAATGAGCAGTTCTTC. The chain combines TRBV9 with TRBJ2-1; D is possibly TRBD2 (6 bases). V lost 2 bases, J lost 3 bases, and 9 bases lay in between. The CDR3 length is 14 residues. Germline V gene data show CDR1 as SGDLS and CDR2 as YYNGEE.

The CDR3 loop reads CATSPRTGGATGELFF. The CDR3, as DNA: TGTGCCACCAGCCCCAGGACAGGGGGAGCGACCGGGGAGCTGTTTTTT. The V call is TRBV24-1, the J call TRBJ2-2; 10 positions agree with TRBD1. This CDR3 spans 16 amino acids. V dropped 7 bases and J dropped 5; count of bases not matched to a gene: 9. CDR1 and CDR2 (germline): KGHDR, SFDVKD.

This clonotype was seen only once. V is TRBV7-8 and J is TRBJ1-5; 9 nucleotides match TRBD1. J was trimmed by 5 bases and V by 4 bases; bases with no gene match: 6. Germline V gives CDR1 SGHVS, CDR2 FQNEAQ. This CDR3 is 15 amino acids long. The CDR3 protein is CASSSMTGGDQPQHF. CDR3 DNA sequence: TGTGCCAGCAGCTCAATGACAGGGGGAGATCAGCCCCAGCATTTT.

The chain couples TRBV20-1 to TRBJ1-2, with 7 bases lining up with TRBD1. The V and J ends lost 5 bases and 4 bases, in that order; junction bases with no gene match: 7. This CDR3 contains 13 residues. The germline V gene encodes CDR1 DFQATT and CDR2 SNEGSKA (reference sequence). The CDR3 DNA sequence: TGCAGTGCTTTCGACAGGGAAGGCTATGGCTACACCTTC. It yields the protein CSAFDREGYGYTF.

The chain uses TRBV20-1 and TRBJ2-2; no clear D gene. V lost 0 bases and J 0 bases, leaving 5 bases between the germline ends. The CDR3 is 14 residues long. In germline, CDR1 is DFQATT, CDR2 SNEGSKA (reference sequence). CDR3 protein: CSARETTNTGELFF. The CDR3 DNA reads as TGCAGTGCTAGAGAGACAACGAACACCGGGGAGCTGTTTTTT.

The chain has TRBV2 and TRBJ1-5; D is ambiguous. CDR1 and CDR2 (germline): SNHLY, FYNNEI. V was cut by 4 bases and J by 4 bases, with 11 bases left in between. The CDR3 contains 14 residues. The CDR3 sequence is CASSGTSVNQPQHF. The CDR3 nucleotides read TGTGCCAGCAGTGGGACTAGCGTTAATCAGCCCCAGCATTTT.

V and J are TRBV5-1 and TRBJ1-1; D is unresolved. V shed 1 base and J shed 1 base, with 8 bases lying between them. This CDR3 region has 14 residues. Germline V CDR1 and CDR2: SGHRS, YFSETQ. For the CDR3, the DNA is TGCGCCAGCAGCTTGCTGGCCCGGAACACTGAAGCTTTCTTT. Encoded protein: CASSLLARNTEAFF.

This chain joins TRBV29-1 and TRBJ1-1; the D gene is possibly TRBD1 (5 bases). Deletions cut 7 bases from V and 5 bases from J, with 17 bases between. The CDR3 totals 13 residues. Germline V gene lookup returns CDR1 SQVTM and CDR2 ANQGSEA. The CDR3 protein is CSGRRGAGTEAFF. Written as DNA, the CDR3 is TGCAGCGGGCGGAGGGGAGCGGGAACTGAAGCTTTCTTT.

This chain uses TRBV6-5 with TRBJ2-2; weak D call: TRBD1 (5 bases). The germline V and J ends were trimmed by 8 bases and 6 bases, with 10 bases remaining between them. CDR3 length: 12 amino acids. The germline V gene has CDR1 MNHEY and CDR2 SVGAGI. CDR3 sequence: CASGRVAGELFF. The CDR3 region has the DNA TGTGCCAGCGGCAGGGTAGCCGGGGAGCTGTTTTTT.

The rearrangement links TRBV6-6 to TRBJ2-5; D is ambiguous. Germline-derived CDR1 and CDR2 are MNHNY and SVGAGI (reference sequence). The length of the CDR3 is 10 residues. The chain's CDR3 is CASRLETQYF. CDR3 nucleotides: TGTGCTTCAAGGTTGGAGACCCAGTACTTC.

This chain uses TRBV15 with TRBJ1-6; 10 positions match TRBD1. The V gene's germline CDR1 is LNHNV and CDR2 YYDKDF (reference sequence). With V trimmed by 2 bases and J by 9 bases, 1 base remained unmatched. CDR3 length: 14 residues. The CDR3 loop is CATSRRDRGSPLHF. CDR3 coding DNA: TGTGCCACCAGCAGAAGGGACAGGGGTTCACCCCTCCACTTT.

The chain is built from TRBV9 and TRBJ2-3; D is ambiguous. Trimming removed 3 bases at V and 4 bases at J, with 12 bases between. There are 14 residues in the CDR3. Germline V gene sequence: CDR1 SGDLS, CDR2 YYNGEE. The CDR3 loop reads CASSATGGPDTQYF. The DNA of the CDR3 is TGTGCCAGCAGCGCGACTGGCGGCCCAGATACGCAGTATTTT.

The genes are TRBV20-1 and TRBJ1-1; D unclear. Germline-derived CDR1 and CDR2 are DFQATT and SNEGSKA (reference sequence). The CDR3 sequence is 14 residues long. V was trimmed by 4 bases and J by 4 bases, leaving 16 bases between them. CDR3 DNA sequence: TGCAGTGCTAACTCGGGAGGGCTCGGCACTGAAGCTTTCTTT. Its protein product is CSANSGGLGTEAFF.

CDR3 sequence reads: CSVGGRQGNYGYTF. Written as DNA, the CDR3 is TGCAGCGTTGGGGGTCGACAGGGCAACTATGGCTACACCTTC. The chain has TRBV29-1 and TRBJ1-2; TRBD1 aligns across 7 bases. Germline V gene lookup returns CDR1 SQVTM and CDR2 ANQGSEA. The CDR3 is 14 amino acids. The ends lost 4 bases at V and 2 bases at J; junction bases unmatched: 7.

The genes are TRBV9 and TRBJ1-1; maybe TRBD1 (5 bases). Trimming pared 3 bases from V and 2 bases from J, leaving 17 bases between. Germline CDR1 SGDLS, CDR2 YYNGEE. The CDR3 spans 16 residues. CDR3 nucleotide sequence: TGTGCCAGCAGCGCTCTATGGGCAGGGCAAAACACTGAAGCTTTCTTT. It encodes CASSALWAGQNTEAFF.

V and J are TRBV27 and TRBJ1-5; TRBD1 aligns across 7 bases. The CDR3 runs to 16 residues. From germline, CDR1 is MNHEY and CDR2 SMNVEV (reference sequence). V dropped 3 bases and J dropped 3; count of bases not matched to a gene: 8. Written as DNA, the CDR3 is TGTGCCAGCAGTTTCTCCTACAGGGGCCACAATCAGCCCCAGCATTTT. Its protein product is CASSFSYRGHNQPQHF.